A single sample gave rise to the 20 T cell receptor beta chains below, sequenced in a study of blood T cell repertoires in COVID-19. Method: immunoSEQ multiplex PCR; TCRdb's copy keeps in-frame clones and lacks some. The sample yields 220,000 or so clones, 84% seen once. Specimen: PBMCs or T cells enriched from blood (not recorded which). The receptors derive from a woman aged 40 to 49 who had recovered from COVID-19.

The chain couples TRBV12-3 or TRBV12-4 to TRBJ2-1, with 14 bases identical to TRBD2. This CDR3 is built from 13 residues. Trimming took 6 bases from V and 12 from J; bases not matched to a gene: 4. The CDR3 nucleotides are TGTGCCAGCAGCCGACTAGCGGGAGGGCGGCAGTTCTTC. Its protein is CASSRLAGGRQFF.

The V and J genes are TRBV5-1 and TRBJ1-4; maybe TRBD1 (6 bases). The CDR3 consists of 15 residues. The V gene lost 5 bases and the J gene lost 0 bases, with 11 bases spanning the gap. Germline CDR1 SGHRS, CDR2 YFSETQ. The DNA for the CDR3 is TGCGCCAGCAGACTGGGACACGCAACTAATGAAAAACTGTTTTTT. Its translation is CASRLGHATNEKLFF.

V gene TRBV3-1 (or the pseudogene TRBV3-2) combines with J gene TRBJ2-1; D perhaps matches TRBD1 (5 bases). V dropped 3 bases and J dropped 7 bases, with 16 bases sitting between them. Germline V gene sequence: CDR1 LGHDT, CDR2 YNNKEL (reference sequence). The CDR3 has 15 amino acids. Here the CDR3 reads CASSHLSLRTNEQFF. The CDR3 DNA follows: TGTGCCAGCAGCCACCTATCCCTTCGGACAAATGAGCAGTTCTTC.

This chain joins TRBV19 and TRBJ2-3; 9 bases align to TRBD1. V lost 10 bases and J lost 3; bases outside the gene matches: 11. This CDR3 is built from 15 residues. The V gene's germline CDR1 is LNHDA and CDR2 SQIVND (reference sequence). CDR3 amino acids: CATKQGQGITDTQYF. CDR3 sequence (DNA): TGTGCCACCAAGCAGGGACAGGGTATTACAGATACGCAGTATTTT.

This clone occurred a few times. The rearrangement uses TRBV6-2 or TRBV6-3 and TRBJ2-1; the match to TRBD2 covers 9 bases. Trimming cost V 6 bases and J 7 bases; bases outside gene matches: 13. This CDR3 region has 16 residues. CDR1 is MNHEY and CDR2 is SVGEGT in the germline V gene. The CDR3 DNA reads TGTGCCAGCAGCCATAGCGGGAGAGGTTTTTTGAATGAGCAGTTCTTC. Its protein product is CASSHSGRGFLNEQFF.

The V call is TRBV27, the J call TRBJ1-2; 9 bases agree with TRBD1. With 6 bases clipped from V and 0 bases from J, the junction kept 11 bases outside the gene matches. There are 17 residues in the CDR3. The germline V gene has CDR1 MNHEY and CDR2 SMNVEV (reference sequence). This chain's CDR3 is CASRNPGQGRTNYGYTF. CDR3 coding DNA: TGTGCCAGCAGAAATCCGGGACAGGGCCGGACTAACTATGGCTACACCTTC.

The chain carries TRBV3-1 (or the pseudogene TRBV3-2) and TRBJ2-1; a possible D gene is TRBD2 (6 bases). CDR3 length equals 12 residues. Trimming took off 2 bases at V and 15 bases at J, with 14 bases between the two ends. Germline CDR1 and CDR2: LGHDT and YNNKEL (reference sequence). CDR3 loop: CASSQRIGGWFF. As DNA, the CDR3 is TGTGCCAGCAGCCAAAGGATTGGGGGGTGGTTCTTC.

This chain joins TRBV4-1 and TRBJ1-2; the match to TRBD1 covers 9 bases. This CDR3 region has 17 residues. CDR1 and CDR2 (germline): MGHRA, YSYEKL. After removal of 0 bases from V and 8 bases from J, the junction contained 13 bases not matched to a gene. CDR3 protein: CASSQDIRWGQGIGYTF. CDR3 in DNA: TGCGCCAGCAGCCAAGATATCAGATGGGGACAGGGAATCGGCTACACCTTC.

Worth noting for this clone: The sample carries other DNA sequences with the same CDR3. The CDR3 coding sequence is TGTGCCAGCAGTTCTGGGGGCGCCGGGGAAAAACTGTTTTTT. It translates to CASSSGGAGEKLFF. The V call is TRBV6-5, the J call TRBJ1-4, with D possibly matching TRBD1 (6 bases). Per the germline V gene, CDR1 is MNHEY and CDR2 is SVGAGI. CDR3 length: 14 residues. V was cut by 4 bases and J by 8 bases, with 14 bases left in between.

V and J are TRBV6-2 or TRBV6-3 and TRBJ2-7; 7 bases match TRBD1. The germline V gene has CDR1 MNHEY and CDR2 SVGEGT. This CDR3 is built from 14 residues. The ends lost 5 bases at V and 1 base at J; junction bases unmatched: 5. CDR3 DNA sequence: TGTGCCAGCAGTAGGGGGACAGTGTCCTACGAGCAGTACGTC. Residues: CASSRGTVSYEQYV.

The chain recombines TRBV5-4 with TRBJ2-6; TRBD1 matches at 11 bases. CDR1 and CDR2 (germline): SGHNT, YYREEE (reference sequence). This CDR3 region has 18 residues. Germline trimming cut 3 bases from V and 1 base from J; bases unmatched to any gene: 6. The CDR3 nucleotides read TGTGCCAGCAGCTGGAGGACAGGGGGCACTTCTGGGGCCAACGTCCTGACTTTC. Its translation is CASSWRTGGTSGANVLTF.

J is TRBJ1-5 and V is TRBV11-2; D gene unclear. Germline V gives CDR1 SGHAT, CDR2 FQNNGV. V lost 2 bases and J lost 4, with 6 bases in between. CDR3 length equals 13 residues. The CDR3 nucleotides read TGTGCCAGCAGCTTACAGAGGAATCAGCCCCAGCATTTT. Translation: CASSLQRNQPQHF.

V is TRBV5-6 and J is TRBJ2-2; the D is unclear. Deletions cut 0 bases from V and 4 bases from J, with 7 bases between. Per germline, CDR1 SGHDT and CDR2 YYEEEE. This CDR3 has 14 amino acids. The DNA of the CDR3 is TGTGCCAGCAGCTTGGAAGCCTTCACCGGGGAGCTGTTTTTT. Its translation is CASSLEAFTGELFF.

The V and J genes are TRBV7-6 and TRBJ2-1, with a tentative D call TRBD2 (5 bases). The CDR3 runs 12 residues. Germline V gene data show CDR1 as SGHVS and CDR2 as FNYEAQ. Trimming left V 0 bases short and J 9 bases short, with 6 bases between. The CDR3 sequence: CASSLAGVEQFF. Written as DNA, the CDR3 is TGTGCCAGCAGCTTAGCGGGAGTTGAGCAGTTCTTC.

V gene TRBV19 combines with J gene TRBJ2-2, with D tentatively TRBD1 (7 bases). Germline CDR1 is LNHDA and CDR2 is SQIVND (reference sequence). The V end was cut by 9 bases, the J end by 5 bases, with 16 bases between. CDR3 length: 14 residues. CDR3 sequence reads: CASQGGRLTGELFF. DNA for the CDR3: TGTGCCAGCCAGGGGGGCCGGTTAACCGGGGAGCTGTTTTTT. Combining the CDR3 with reference TRBV19 and TRBJ2-2 gives the whole variable domain DGGITQSPKYLFRKEGQNVTLSCEQNLNHDAMYWYRQDPGQGLRLIYYSQIVNDFQKGDIAEGYSVSREKKESFPLTVTSAQKNPTAFYLCASQGGRLTGELFFGEGSRLTVL.

The V and J genes are TRBV13 and TRBJ2-1, with TRBD2 matching 8 bases. The CDR3 loop spans 17 amino acids. Germline V gene lookup returns CDR1 PRHDT and CDR2 FYEKMQ (reference sequence). V shed 0 bases and J 7 bases; nucleotides not matched to a gene: 11. The DNA of the CDR3 is TGTGCCAGCAGCTTAGGGCTAGCGGGCGGATTTGGGAATGAGCAGTTCTTC. Its protein product is CASSLGLAGGFGNEQFF.

The DNA of the CDR3 is TGTGCCAGCAGCTCTGGGACTAGCGGGGGCAATGAGCAGTTCTTC. It specifies CASSSGTSGGNEQFF. This chain uses TRBV7-2 with TRBJ2-1; 14 bases fit TRBD2. Looked up from germline, CDR1 is SGHTA and CDR2 is FQGNSA. Germline trimming cut 4 bases from V and 6 bases from J; bases unmatched to any gene: 2. The CDR3 covers 15 residues.

The chain is built from TRBV7-2 and TRBJ2-3; 9 bases are a match to TRBD1. The CDR3 length is 16 residues. Per the germline V gene, CDR1 is SGHTA and CDR2 is FQGNSA. The junction had 5 bases not matched to a gene; V was cut back by 4 bases and J by 0 bases. The CDR3 sequence is CASSYRGQGSTDTQYF. CDR3 DNA: TGTGCCAGCAGCTACAGGGGGCAGGGGAGCACAGATACGCAGTATTTT.

Here the CDR3 reads CASSFGAGNYGYTF. In nucleotides, the CDR3 is TGTGCCAGCAGTTTCGGGGCGGGGAACTATGGCTACACCTTC. The chain uses TRBV27 and TRBJ1-2, with a weak D call TRBD1 (5 bases). Trimming removed 3 bases at V and 2 bases at J, with 10 bases between. The V gene's germline CDR1 is MNHEY and CDR2 SMNVEV (reference sequence). The CDR3 has 14 amino acids.

The chain employs TRBV2 and TRBJ2-5; 8 bases map to TRBD1. The CDR3 contains 13 residues. V lost 6 bases to trimming and J lost 5 bases; unmatched junction nucleotides: 5. The germline gives CDR1 SNHLY, CDR2 FYNNEI. The CDR3 loop is CASRKDRDETQYF. The CDR3 DNA follows: TGTGCCAGCAGGAAGGACAGGGATGAGACCCAGTACTTC.